Listed below are T cell receptor beta chains from one sample, sequenced in a study of OX40 agonist ivuxolimab in advanced cancers. Clones were sequenced by immunoSEQ multiplex PCR, and TCRdb holds only the in-frame ones, with some missing. The table has tens of thousands of clones, 75% to 90% seen once; the top ten hold around a quarter. Sequences were derived from CD4+ or CD8+ T cells sorted from blood, sampled in a trial of the OX40 agonist ivuxolimab. The origin of the receptors is an adult with an advanced solid tumor such as melanoma, head and neck, liver or kidney cancer. The CDR3 runs from the conserved cysteine through the conserved F or W. D genes are given only for firm matches. Size tells how often a clone was seen (once, few, many) or the class of an expanded clone, and some rows leave it out.

v_gene,abundance,j_gene,d_gene,CDR3nt,CDR3aa
TRBV6-5,once,TRBJ1-6,-,TGTGCCAGCAGGGGCCTCTATAATTCACCCCTCCACTTT,CASRGLYNSPLHF
TRBV9,-,TRBJ2-7,TRBD2,TGTGCCAGCAGCGTAGAATCTAGCGGGAGGGGATACGAGCAGTACTTC,CASSVESSGRGYEQYF
TRBV7-9,-,TRBJ2-1,-,TGTGCCAGCAGCCGGATAGCGACCTACAATGAGCAGTTCTTC,CASSRIATYNEQFF
TRBV27,once,TRBJ1-2,TRBD1,TGTGCCAGCAGTTCTGGACAGGGGTACTATGGCTACACCTTC,CASSSGQGYYGYTF
TRBV6-4,-,TRBJ2-2,-,TGTGCCAGCAGTGAAGGGGGGCACGGGGAGCTGTTTTTT,CASSEGGHGELFF
TRBV11-2,-,TRBJ2-1,TRBD2,TGTGCCAGCAGGGCGACGGGAGGAGTTGAGCAGTTCTTC,CASRATGGVEQFF
TRBV19,-,TRBJ2-4,TRBD1,TGTGCCAGTAGTCGACAGGGGACAAACCTAGGGCCAAAAAACATTCAGTACTTC,CASSRQGTNLGPKNIQYF
TRBV7-3,few,TRBJ2-1,-,TGTGCCAGCAGCCCCGGGGCGAAGCGGGCTACCTACAATGAGCAGTTCTTC,CASSPGAKRATYNEQFF
TRBV25-1,-,TRBJ2-7,-,TGTGCCAGCAGTGAATCAGGGTACGAGCAGTACTTC,CASSESGYEQYF
TRBV28,-,TRBJ2-5,TRBD2,TGTGCCAGCAGTTTGGAGAGAGCTAGCGGGAGGTTGGAGACCCAGTACTTC,CASSLERASGRLETQYF
TRBV4-3,-,TRBJ1-6,TRBD1,TGCGCCAGCAGCCAGACAGGGGAGGTTAATTCACCCCTCCACTTT,CASSQTGEVNSPLHF
TRBV5-6,few,TRBJ2-7,-,TGTGCCAGCAGCCTCGGGGCGCGGGAGCAGTACTTC,CASSLGAREQYF
TRBV19,-,TRBJ2-7,-,TGTGCCAGTGCCCCAGAAGCGGCCAAGGGCTACGAGCAGTACTTC,CASAPEAAKGYEQYF
TRBV7-6,few,TRBJ2-1,TRBD2,TGTGCCAGCAGCCCGGGACTAGCTAGCTCCTACAATGAGCAGTTCTTC,CASSPGLASSYNEQFF
TRBV7-9,-,TRBJ2-1,-,TGTGCCAGCTTGACGGATGAGCAGTTCTTC,CASLTDEQFF
TRBV5-1,-,TRBJ2-1,-,TGCGCCAGCAGCCGAAAAGGGGGGGACAATGAGCAGTTCTTC,CASSRKGGDNEQFF
TRBV27,-,TRBJ1-1,TRBD1,TGTGCCAGCAGCCAGGGGGGCACTGAAGCTTTCTTT,CASSQGGTEAFF
TRBV5-8,-,TRBJ1-1,-,TGTGCCAGCAGCTTGTCTGGGGTGAGGCCTGAAGCTTTCTTT,CASSLSGVRPEAFF
TRBV5-5,-,TRBJ1-5,-,TGTGCCAGCAGCCCTACGTGGGGCAGCAATCAGCCCCAGCATTTT,CASSPTWGSNQPQHF
TRBV30,-,TRBJ2-5,TRBD2,TGTGCCTGGAGTGGGAGGAGGACTAGCGGGAGTTCGGGCAGGGAGACCCAGTACTTC,CAWSGRRTSGSSGRETQYF
TRBV6-5,-,TRBJ2-6,-,TGTGCCAGCAGTTACGGGGGCCCGGCCAACGTCCTGACTTTC,CASSYGGPANVLTF
TRBV4-1,-,TRBJ2-7,-,TGCGCCAGCAGCCAAGGAGATTATGGCAGCTCCTACGAGCAGTACTTC,CASSQGDYGSSYEQYF
TRBV30,once,TRBJ1-6,-,TGTGCCTGGAGGGCCTTAGGGGCCCTCCACTTT,CAWRALGALHF
TRBV6-1,-,TRBJ2-3,-,TGTGCCAGCAGTGAAAACAGTTGGCAGTATTTT,CASSENSWQYF
TRBV4-3,-,TRBJ2-3,TRBD1,TGCGCCAGCAGCCAAGATAGGGGGACAGGCTCCGATACGCAGTATTTT,CASSQDRGTGSDTQYF
TRBV15,-,TRBJ1-4,-,TGTGCCACCAGCAGGGCAGGAGAAAAACTGTTTTTT,CATSRAGEKLFF
TRBV28,-,TRBJ1-1,-,TGTGCCAGCAGTTTGGGGAATTCAAACACTGAAGCTTTCTTT,CASSLGNSNTEAFF
TRBV27,-,TRBJ2-5,TRBD2,TGTGCCAGCAGTTTATTCAGGGGTGTGCGGGAGGGTTCCTCGGAGACCCAGTACTTC,CASSLFRGVREGSSETQYF
TRBV27,-,TRBJ2-7,-,TGTGCCAGCAGTTGGAAGAAATCCTACGAGCAGTACTTC,CASSWKKSYEQYF